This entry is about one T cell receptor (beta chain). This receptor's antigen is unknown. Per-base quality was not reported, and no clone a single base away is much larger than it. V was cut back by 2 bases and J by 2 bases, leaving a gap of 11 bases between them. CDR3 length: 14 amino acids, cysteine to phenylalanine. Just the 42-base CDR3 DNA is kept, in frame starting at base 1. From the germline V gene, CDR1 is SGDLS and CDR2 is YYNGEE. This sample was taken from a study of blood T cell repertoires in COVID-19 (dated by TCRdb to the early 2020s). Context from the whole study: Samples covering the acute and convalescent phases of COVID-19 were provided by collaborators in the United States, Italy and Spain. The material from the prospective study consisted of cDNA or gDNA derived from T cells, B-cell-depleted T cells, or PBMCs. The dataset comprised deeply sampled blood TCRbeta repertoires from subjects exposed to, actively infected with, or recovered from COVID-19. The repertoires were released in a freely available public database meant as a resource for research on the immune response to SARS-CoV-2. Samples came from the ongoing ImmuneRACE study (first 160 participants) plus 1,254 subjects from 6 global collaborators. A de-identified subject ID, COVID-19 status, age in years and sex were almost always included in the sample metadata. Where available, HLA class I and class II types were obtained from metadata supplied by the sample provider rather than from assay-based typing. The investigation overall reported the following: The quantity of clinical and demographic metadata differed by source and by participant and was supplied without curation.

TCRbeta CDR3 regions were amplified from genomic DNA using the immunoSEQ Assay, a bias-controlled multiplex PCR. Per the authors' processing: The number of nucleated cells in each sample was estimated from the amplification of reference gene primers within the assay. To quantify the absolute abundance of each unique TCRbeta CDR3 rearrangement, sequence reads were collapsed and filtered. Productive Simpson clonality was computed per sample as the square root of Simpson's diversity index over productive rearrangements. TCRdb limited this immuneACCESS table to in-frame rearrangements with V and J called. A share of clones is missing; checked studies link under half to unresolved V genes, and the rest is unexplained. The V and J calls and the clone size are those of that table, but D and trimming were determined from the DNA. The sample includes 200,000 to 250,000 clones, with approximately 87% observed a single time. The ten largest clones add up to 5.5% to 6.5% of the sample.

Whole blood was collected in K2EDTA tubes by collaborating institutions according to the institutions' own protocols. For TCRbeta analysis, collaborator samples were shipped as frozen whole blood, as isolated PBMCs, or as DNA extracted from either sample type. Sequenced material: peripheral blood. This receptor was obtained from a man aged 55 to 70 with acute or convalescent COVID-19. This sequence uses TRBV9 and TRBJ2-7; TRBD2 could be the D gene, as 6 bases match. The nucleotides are TGTGCCAGCAGCGTCGGACTAACCACCTACGAGCAGTACTTC. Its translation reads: CASSVGLTTYEQYF.